This T cell receptor beta chain was found in a study of T-cell memory formation after mild COVID-19. Broader study findings: The authors did not confirm SARS-CoV-2 specificity of second-wave clones peaking day 37. Pre-infection memory contained some responding clones, which suggested that cross-reactive memory had joined.

This clonotype turned up a few times. Its antigen remains unknown. 5'RACE with constant-segment primers yielded barcoded, UMI-tagged TCR alpha and TCR beta cDNA libraries. TCRdb reprocessed the 5' RACE reads via MiXCR and lists one record per CDR3 protein. This sample has fewer than 250,000 distinct CDR3 sequences, with around 30% found just once. V lost 3 bases to trimming and J lost 6 bases, with 18 bases between them. Germline lookup yields CDR1 SGHRS and CDR2 YFSETQ. CDR3 length: 15 amino acids. Sample: PBMCs or a T cell subset sorted from them (not recorded which). The clonotype was recovered from an adult woman who had mild COVID-19 (a few samples of this study predate the infection). Cell type and time point are not known. The chain carries TRBV5-1 and TRBJ2-5; D is uncertain. Here the CDR3 reads CASSSNAEIEKTQYF. CDR3 in DNA: TGCGCCAGCAGCTCGAACGCGGAGATCGAAAAGACCCAGTACTTC.